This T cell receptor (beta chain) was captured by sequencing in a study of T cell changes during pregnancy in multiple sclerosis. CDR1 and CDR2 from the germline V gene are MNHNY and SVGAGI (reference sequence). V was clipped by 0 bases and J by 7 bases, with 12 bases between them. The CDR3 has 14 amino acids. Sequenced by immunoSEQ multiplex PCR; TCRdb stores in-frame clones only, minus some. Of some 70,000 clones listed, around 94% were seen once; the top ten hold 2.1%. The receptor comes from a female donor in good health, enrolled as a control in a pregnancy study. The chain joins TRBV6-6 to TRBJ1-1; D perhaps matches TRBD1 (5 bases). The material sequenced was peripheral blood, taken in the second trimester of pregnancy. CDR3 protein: CASSYSSRGSEAFF. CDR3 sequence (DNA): TGTGCCAGCAGTTACTCGAGTAGGGGAAGTGAAGCTTTCTTT.